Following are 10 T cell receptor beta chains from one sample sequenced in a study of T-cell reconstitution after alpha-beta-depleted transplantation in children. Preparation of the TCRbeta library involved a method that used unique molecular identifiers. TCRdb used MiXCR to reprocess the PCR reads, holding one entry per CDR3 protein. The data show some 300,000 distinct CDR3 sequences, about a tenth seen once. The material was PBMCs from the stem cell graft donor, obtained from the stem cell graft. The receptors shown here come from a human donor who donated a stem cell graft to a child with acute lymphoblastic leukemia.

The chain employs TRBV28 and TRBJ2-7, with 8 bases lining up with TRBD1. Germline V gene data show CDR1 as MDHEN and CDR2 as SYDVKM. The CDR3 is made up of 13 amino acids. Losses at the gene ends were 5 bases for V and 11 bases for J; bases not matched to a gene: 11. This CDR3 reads CASSEQGDWRKYF. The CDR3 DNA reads TGTGCCAGCAGTGAACAGGGGGACTGGCGGAAGTACTTC.

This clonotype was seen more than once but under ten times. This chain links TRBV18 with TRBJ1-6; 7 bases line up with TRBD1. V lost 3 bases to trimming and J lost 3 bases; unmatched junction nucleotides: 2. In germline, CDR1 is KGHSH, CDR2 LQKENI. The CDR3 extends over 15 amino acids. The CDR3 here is CASSPTGVYNSPLHF. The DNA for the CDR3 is TGTGCCAGCTCACCTACAGGGGTCTATAATTCACCCCTCCACTTT. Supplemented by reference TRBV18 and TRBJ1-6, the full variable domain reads NAGVMQNPRHLVRRRGQEARLRCSPMKGHSHVYWYRQLPEEGLKFMVYLQKENIIDESGMPKERFSAEFPKEGPSILRIQQVVRGDSAAYFCASSPTGVYNSPLHFGNGTRLTVT.

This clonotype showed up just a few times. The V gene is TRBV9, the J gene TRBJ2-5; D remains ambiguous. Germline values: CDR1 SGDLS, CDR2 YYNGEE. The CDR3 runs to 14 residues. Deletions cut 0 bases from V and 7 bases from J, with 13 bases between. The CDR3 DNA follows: TGTGCCAGCAGCGTAGGTGCACCGGTGGGGACCCAGTACTTC. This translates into CASSVGAPVGTQYF.

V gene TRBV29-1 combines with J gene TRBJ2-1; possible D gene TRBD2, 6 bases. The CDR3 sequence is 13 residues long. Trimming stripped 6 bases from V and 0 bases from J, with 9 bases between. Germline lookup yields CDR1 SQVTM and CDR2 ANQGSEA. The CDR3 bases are TGCAGCGTAGTAGCGGACTCCTACAATGAGCAGTTCTTC. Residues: CSVVADSYNEQFF.

The CDR3 DNA reads as TGTGCCAGCAGTTTTGGGCCGATCGCTGAAAAACTGTTTTTT. This sequence encodes CASSFGPIAEKLFF. The rearrangement uses TRBV12-3 or TRBV12-4 and TRBJ1-4, with unresolved D. The CDR3 has 14 residues. V lost 3 bases, J lost 7 bases, and 12 bases lay in between.

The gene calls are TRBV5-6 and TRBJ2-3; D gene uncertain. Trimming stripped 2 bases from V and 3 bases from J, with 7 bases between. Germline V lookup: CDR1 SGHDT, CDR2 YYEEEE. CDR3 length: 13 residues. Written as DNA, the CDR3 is TGTGCCAGCAGCTTTCGACTGACAGATACGCAGTATTTT. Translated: CASSFRLTDTQYF.

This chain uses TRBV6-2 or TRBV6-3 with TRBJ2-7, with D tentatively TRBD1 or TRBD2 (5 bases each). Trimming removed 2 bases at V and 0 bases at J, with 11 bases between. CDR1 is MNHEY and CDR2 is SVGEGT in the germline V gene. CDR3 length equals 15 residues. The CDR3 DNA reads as TGTGCCAGCAGTTACGTGGGGACGAGCTCCTACGAGCAGTACTTC. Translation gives CASSYVGTSSYEQYF.

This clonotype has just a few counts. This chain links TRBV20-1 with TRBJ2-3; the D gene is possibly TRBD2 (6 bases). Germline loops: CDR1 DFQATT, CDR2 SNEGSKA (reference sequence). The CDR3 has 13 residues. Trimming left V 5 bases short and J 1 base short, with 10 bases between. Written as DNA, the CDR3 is TGCAGTGCTTGGAGGGGCGGCACAGATACGCAGTATTTT. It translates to CSAWRGGTDTQYF.

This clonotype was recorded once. For the CDR3, the DNA is TGCGCCAGCAGCTTGGCTTCACTATACAATGAGCAGTTCTTC. It specifies CASSLASLYNEQFF. V is TRBV5-1 and J is TRBJ2-1; D is undetermined. The V end lost 0 bases, the J end lost 4 bases, and 8 bases lay between the germline ends. The length of the CDR3 is 14 residues. Germline loops: CDR1 SGHRS, CDR2 YFSETQ.

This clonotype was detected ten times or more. CDR3 sequence (DNA): TGCGCCAGCAGCTTGGAGCAGGGCGAAGGGTCACCCCTCCACTTT. Residues: CASSLEQGEGSPLHF. The chain recombines TRBV5-1 with TRBJ1-6; D might be TRBD1 (5 bases). The CDR3 is 15 amino acids. Germline CDR1 is SGHRS and CDR2 is YFSETQ. Trimming took off 0 bases at V and 10 bases at J, with 14 bases between the two ends.